These T cell receptor beta chains were read from a single sample in a study of T-cell reconstitution after alpha-beta-depleted transplantation in children. MiXCR, run by TCRdb on the PCR reads, gives a single entry per CDR3 protein. Here the sample spans about 640,000 distinct CDR3 sequences, approximately 15% being singletons. The specimen was PBMCs from the stem cell graft donor, collected from the stem cell graft. The receptors were sampled from a human donor who donated a stem cell graft to a child with acute myeloid leukemia. The CDR3 runs from the conserved cysteine through the conserved F or W. D genes are given only for firm matches. Size is omitted from some rows. Given values are once, few, many or a class for expanded clones.

j_call	v_call	clone_size	d_call	cdr3_nt	cdr3_aa
TRBJ1-5	TRBV29-1	once	TRBD1	TGCGGCGTCGCAACAGGGGGGAATCAGCCCCAGCATTTT	CGVATGGNQPQHF
TRBJ2-5	TRBV12-3/TRBV12-4	.	TRBD1	TGTGCCAGCAGTTTAGAGGGGCGGGACAGGGGAGAGACCCAGTACTTC	CASSLEGRDRGETQYF
TRBJ1-4	TRBV5-1	.	.	TGCGCCAGCAGCTTGTTCGGGACTAATGAAAAACTGTTTTTT	CASSLFGTNEKLFF
TRBJ1-4	TRBV28	.	TRBD1	TGTGCCAGCAGCCCAGACAGGGCGGGTGAAAAACTGTTTTTT	CASSPDRAGEKLFF
TRBJ1-1	TRBV12-3/TRBV12-4	many	.	TGTGCCAGCAGTGGCACTGAAGCTTTCTTT	CASSGTEAFF
TRBJ2-7	TRBV5-5	many	.	TGTGCCAGCAGCTTGCCTAGCAAGTCCGAGCAGTACTTC	CASSLPSKSEQYF
TRBJ2-5	TRBV7-6	few	.	TGTGCCAGCAGCTTAAGGCAGGGGACCTTAGAGACCCAGTACTTC	CASSLRQGTLETQYF
TRBJ2-1	TRBV12-3/TRBV12-4	few	.	TGTGCCAGCAGAGACTTTATCGGGTGGGATGAGCAGTTCTTC	CASRDFIGWDEQFF
TRBJ1-1	TRBV15	.	.	TGTGCCACCAGCAGAGCCGCGAGGACTGAAGCTTTCTTT	CATSRAARTEAFF
TRBJ1-5	TRBV5-5	many	.	TGTGCCAGCAGCCCCGTGTTCGGACCCCAGCATTTT	CASSPVFGPQHF
TRBJ1-1	TRBV7-6	.	TRBD1	TGTGCCAGCACCACCCAGGGGGGGGAAGCTTTCTTT	CASTTQGGEAFF
TRBJ2-6	TRBV2	.	.	TGTGCCAGCATAAGTGTTGACTCTGGGGCCAACGTCCTGACTTTC	CASISVDSGANVLTF
TRBJ2-7	TRBV5-5	many	TRBD1	TGTGCCAGCAGATTGGGACAGGAGGTTGTCTACGAGCAGTACTTC	CASRLGQEVVYEQYF
TRBJ2-3	TRBV15	.	.	TGTGCCACCAGCCCGGAATTAGAAGGAACAGATACGCAGTATTTT	CATSPELEGTDTQYF
TRBJ1-2	TRBV20-1	many	.	TGCAGTGCTAGAGATCCGGGGGGGGACTATGGCTACACCTTC	CSARDPGGDYGYTF
TRBJ1-6	TRBV20-1	many	TRBD1	TGCAGTGCCAGGCCTATGGACAGGGATAATTCACCCCTCCACTTT	CSARPMDRDNSPLHF
TRBJ2-7	TRBV15	many	.	TGTGCCACCAGCAGGCGAGGTGCCTACGAGCAGTACTTC	CATSRRGAYEQYF
TRBJ2-7	TRBV7-2	few	TRBD1	TGTGCCAGCAGCTTTGACCTCCGGGACAGGGAAGTCCACGAGCAGTACTTC	CASSFDLRDREVHEQYF
TRBJ2-4	TRBV5-6	many	.	TGTGCCAGCAGCTTGGGCATTAACATTCAGTACTTC	CASSLGINIQYF
TRBJ2-3	TRBV20-1	many	TRBD2	TGCAGTGCTAGAGGTGGAGGGCTAGCGGGGTCTAGCACAGATACGCAGTATTTT	CSARGGGLAGSSTDTQYF
TRBJ2-3	TRBV4-2	few	TRBD2	TGTGCCAGCAGCCAAGAGGCTAGCGGGGGCCCAGATACGCAGTATTTT	CASSQEASGGPDTQYF
TRBJ2-5	TRBV7-2	many	TRBD1	TGTGCCAGCAGCTTAACAACCTTCGGGACAGGGGCGCAAGAGACCCAGTACTTC	CASSLTTFGTGAQETQYF
TRBJ1-2	TRBV10-3	many	.	TGTGCCATCAGTGAGTCCGGGTATGGCTACACCTTC	CAISESGYGYTF
TRBJ1-2	TRBV7-9	.	.	TGTCCCAGCAGCTTGGACACAAACTATGGCTACACCTTC	CPSSLDTNYGYTF
TRBJ2-3	TRBV20-1	many	.	TGCAGTGCTAGGGATCCGTTCGGACGTGGGGGCACAGATACGCAGTATTTT	CSARDPFGRGGTDTQYF
TRBJ1-2	TRBV6-5	few	.	TGTGCCAGCAGTTACTCGATGGGGGGCGCTGAGGGCTACACCTTC	CASSYSMGGAEGYTF
TRBJ1-5	TRBV20-1	few	.	TGCAGTGCTAGCTCAAATTCAGGGGAAAGGAGCAATCAGCCCCAGCATTTT	CSASSNSGERSNQPQHF
TRBJ2-7	TRBV7-9	.	.	TGTGCCAGCAGCTCCTACCAGCGGTGGAACTACGAGCAGTACTTC	CASSSYQRWNYEQYF
TRBJ2-2	TRBV20-1	.	.	TGCAGTGCCAGAGGACAGACCCCAAACACCGGGGAGCTGTTTTTT	CSARGQTPNTGELFF
TRBJ2-5	TRBV7-2	few	TRBD2	TGTGCCAGCAGCCCCCGGAGCAGCGGGGAAGAGACCCAGTACTTC	CASSPRSSGEETQYF
TRBJ1-4	TRBV20-1	many	.	TGCAGTGCTAGACCGGGGGGCGGGTTCCGGAATGAAAAACTGTTTTTT	CSARPGGGFRNEKLFF
TRBJ2-3	TRBV29-1	many	.	TGCAGCGCCAGGGGGGGTCGATACACAGATACGCAGTATTTT	CSARGGRYTDTQYF
TRBJ1-1	TRBV6-2/TRBV6-3	many	.	TGTGCCAGCAGTTACCGACAGAGCTGGGCTTTCTTT	CASSYRQSWAFF
TRBJ2-5	TRBV27	.	TRBD2	TGTGCCAGCAGTCCCCTTTTTGTGGCGGGGGGCACTCAAGAGACCCAGTACTTC	CASSPLFVAGGTQETQYF
TRBJ2-3	TRBV12-3/TRBV12-4	many	.	TGTGCCAGCAGTTTTGGCGGCGGGGCGCAGTATTTT	CASSFGGGAQYF
TRBJ2-5	TRBV6-2/TRBV6-3	few	TRBD1	TGTGCCAGCAGTATTACAGGGGTTCAAGAGACCCAGTACTTC	CASSITGVQETQYF
TRBJ1-2	TRBV21-1	many	.	TGTGCCAGCAGCCCTTGGGGAGAGGGATACTATGGCTACACCTTC	CASSPWGEGYYGYTF
TRBJ2-7	TRBV27	few	.	TGTGCCAGCAAGACCCCCTACGAGCAGTACTTC	CASKTPYEQYF
TRBJ1-5	TRBV7-2	.	.	TGTGCCAGCAGCTTAGGTTGGTCGGATCAGCCCCAGCATTTT	CASSLGWSDQPQHF
TRBJ1-6	TRBV12-3/TRBV12-4	few	.	TGTGCCAGCAGTTTCGGGGCCGCCTATAATTCACCCCTCCACTTT	CASSFGAAYNSPLHF
TRBJ1-2	TRBV29-1	.	.	TGCAGCGTTAGGGGTGCGACGTATGGCTACACCTTC	CSVRGATYGYTF
TRBJ1-1	TRBV28	few	.	TGTGCCAGCAGTTCCCCGGGGCAGGTGAGGACTGAAGCTTTCTTT	CASSSPGQVRTEAFF
TRBJ1-5	TRBV10-2	.	.	TGCGCCAGCAGTGAGAGGGGTCGTGTTGGGCAGCCCCAGCATTTT	CASSERGRVGQPQHF
TRBJ1-1	TRBV7-9	many	.	TGTGCCAGCAGCCTGGCCGGTCGGGACACTGAAGCTTTCTTT	CASSLAGRDTEAFF
TRBJ1-1	TRBV29-1	many	TRBD1	TGCAGTTCCAGGGGGGACACTGAAGCTTTCTTT	CSSRGDTEAFF
TRBJ1-4	TRBV6-5	.	.	TGTGCCAGCAGGGGGATAGATGAAAAACTGTTTTTT	CASRGIDEKLFF